A single sample is the source of the 27 T cell receptor beta chains below, sequenced in a study of blood T cell repertoires in COVID-19. Libraries were prepared by immunoSEQ multiplex PCR; TCRdb keeps only in-frame clonotypes and omits some of them. The sample has 200,000 to 250,000 clones, around 85% seen once. Sequences were obtained from peripheral blood. The receptors here all came from a woman between 40 and 55 years old with active or convalescent COVID-19.

The chain carries TRBV11-2 and TRBJ1-1; TRBD1 is a possible D gene (6 bases). Per germline, CDR1 SGHAT and CDR2 FQNNGV. Trimming took 1 base from V and 6 from J, leaving 15 bases between them. The CDR3 is made up of 15 amino acids. The CDR3 loop reads CASSLGGGRLAEAFF. The CDR3 bases are TGTGCCAGCAGCTTAGGCGGGGGCCGGTTGGCTGAAGCTTTCTTT.

The chain joins TRBV5-6 to TRBJ2-7; 10 bases are shared with TRBD1. Trimming cost V 0 bases and J 5 bases; bases outside gene matches: 2. From germline, CDR1 is SGHDT and CDR2 YYEEEE. The CDR3 extends over 14 amino acids. In DNA, the CDR3 is TGTGCCAGCAGCTTGGGACAGGGGGCCAACGAGCAGTACTTC. The encoded protein is CASSLGQGANEQYF.

The chain employs TRBV5-4 and TRBJ2-6; D unclear. Germline-derived CDR1 and CDR2 are SGHNT and YYREEE (reference sequence). Deletions cut 2 bases from V and 0 bases from J, with 6 bases between. The CDR3 covers 15 residues. The CDR3 coding sequence is TGTGCCAGCAGCTTAAGACTCTCTGGGGCCAACGTCCTGACTTTC. This encodes CASSLRLSGANVLTF.

The chain links TRBV28 to TRBJ1-1; D uncertain. With 6 bases removed from V and 7 bases from J, the gap between germline ends came to 18 bases. The CDR3 runs 14 residues. The germline V gene has CDR1 MDHEN and CDR2 SYDVKM. CDR3 DNA sequence: TGTGCCAGCAGCGAACAAGGAGGATTTCTTGAAGCTTTCTTT. This codes for CASSEQGGFLEAFF.

The chain carries TRBV3-1 (or the pseudogene TRBV3-2) and TRBJ1-2, with 8 bases lining up with TRBD1. Germline trimming cut 1 base from V and 4 bases from J; bases unmatched to any gene: 5. The CDR3 covers 15 residues. Germline assignment: CDR1 LGHDT and CDR2 YNNKEL (reference sequence). Here the CDR3 reads CASSQVGQGAYGYTF. The CDR3 DNA reads TGTGCCAGCAGCCAAGTCGGACAGGGAGCCTATGGCTACACCTTC.

V and J are TRBV23-1 and TRBJ2-7; a possible D gene is TRBD1 (5 bases). TRBV23-1 is recorded as an ORF, its role being uncertain. This CDR3 has 18 residues. With 2 bases removed from V and 0 bases from J, the gap between germline ends came to 20 bases. The CDR3 DNA follows: TGCGCCAGCAGTCAACACGGCCCGCAGGGCAAATACTCCTACGAGCAGTACGTC. Translated, it gives CASSQHGPQGKYSYEQYV.

This clone has a single count. The rearrangement joins TRBV6-6 to TRBJ1-2; D is unclear. The V gene lost 2 bases and the J gene lost 8 bases, with 18 bases spanning the gap. Germline V lookup: CDR1 MNHNY, CDR2 SVGAGI (reference sequence). The CDR3 contains 15 residues. The CDR3 bases are TGTGCCAGCAGTTACCCTGCTGAGCGGCGCTCAGGCTACACCTTC. It yields the protein CASSYPAERRSGYTF.

The J gene is TRBJ2-1, the V gene TRBV2, with 13 bases fitting TRBD2. Trimming removed 8 bases from V and 1 base from J; junction bases left unmatched: 5. This CDR3 comprises 16 residues. Germline CDR1 is SNHLY and CDR2 is FYNNEI. CDR3 protein: CASGRTSGGSYNEQFF. Here the CDR3 DNA reads TGTGCCAGCGGCCGGACTAGCGGGGGTTCCTACAATGAGCAGTTCTTC.

Here the CDR3 DNA reads TGTGCCAGCAGCCCCGAGGGTTCAGTGCCGTTTGGCTACACCTTC. It encodes CASSPEGSVPFGYTF. This chain links TRBV7-9 with TRBJ1-2; no reliable D call. V gave up 5 bases and J gave up 7 bases, with 20 bases separating them. From germline, CDR1 is SEHNR and CDR2 FQNEAQ (reference sequence). The CDR3 extends over 15 amino acids.

This clone came up once. CDR3 in amino acids: CAISEGGDYNEQFF. DNA for the CDR3: TGTGCCATCAGTGAAGGAGGGGACTACAATGAGCAGTTCTTC. The chain uses TRBV10-3 and TRBJ2-1; D might be TRBD2 (6 bases). V lost 3 bases, J lost 3 bases, and 9 bases lay in between. The V gene's germline CDR1 is ENHRY and CDR2 SYGVKD. There are 14 residues in the CDR3.

This clone was found once. The gene calls are TRBV28 and TRBJ1-5; 8 nucleotides match TRBD1. V dropped 4 bases and J dropped 0; count of bases not matched to a gene: 8. In germline, CDR1 is MDHEN, CDR2 SYDVKM. The CDR3 sequence is 17 residues long. The CDR3 sequence is CASSSFRTGRSNQPQHF. The CDR3 DNA sequence: TGTGCCAGCAGTTCCTTTAGGACAGGGCGTAGCAATCAGCCCCAGCATTTT.

CDR3 bases: TGTGCCAGCAGCTTATCTCCGAACACTGAAGCTTTCTTT. It specifies CASSLSPNTEAFF. This chain links TRBV11-2 with TRBJ1-1; D is ambiguous. The V gene lost 2 bases and the J gene lost 1 base, with 5 bases spanning the gap. The CDR3 has 13 amino acids. The germline V gene encodes CDR1 SGHAT and CDR2 FQNNGV. The whole variable domain, remainder taken from reference TRBV11-2 and TRBJ1-1, is EAGVAQSPRYKIIEKRQSVAFWCNPISGHATLYWYQQILGQGPKLLIQFQNNGVVDDSQLPKDRFSAERLKGVDSTLKIQPAKLEDSAVYLCASSLSPNTEAFFGQGTRLTVV.

The chain has TRBV19 and TRBJ2-5; D perhaps matches TRBD2 (6 bases). Trimming cost V 10 bases and J 5 bases, with 8 bases left between them. The CDR3 has 10 amino acids. Germline-derived CDR1 and CDR2 are LNHDA and SQIVND (reference sequence). As DNA, the CDR3 is TGTGCCACTGGGGGGGAGACCCAGTACTTC. Translated: CATGGETQYF. The whole variable domain, remainder taken from reference TRBV19 and TRBJ2-5, is DGGITQSPKYLFRKEGQNVTLSCEQNLNHDAMYWYRQDPGQGLRLIYYSQIVNDFQKGDIAEGYSVSREKKESFPLTVTSAQKNPTAFYLCATGGETQYFGPGTRLLVL.

This clone was counted once. This sequence joins TRBV28 and TRBJ1-3; tentatively, D is TRBD1 (5 bases). Germline CDR1 MDHEN, CDR2 SYDVKM. V gave up 6 bases and J gave up 0 bases, with 15 bases separating them. This CDR3 contains 16 residues. The CDR3 DNA follows: TGTGCCAGCAGCCCCCAGGGAATTTACTCTGGAAACACCATATATTTT. Amino acids: CASSPQGIYSGNTIYF.

This clone occurred many times. This chain's CDR3 is CASSRNRATEAFF. The CDR3 region has the DNA TGTGCCAGTAGTAGGAACAGGGCCACTGAAGCTTTCTTT. The V and J genes are TRBV19 and TRBJ1-1, with D possibly matching TRBD1 (6 bases). V lost 4 bases to trimming and J lost 4 bases, with 10 bases between them. Germline CDR1 and CDR2: LNHDA and SQIVND (reference sequence). The CDR3 runs to 13 residues.

V usage is TRBV6-5 and J usage is TRBJ1-1; a possible D gene is TRBD1 (5 bases). Germline CDR1 and CDR2: MNHEY and SVGAGI. The length of the CDR3 is 15 residues. V lost 2 bases and J lost 1, with 11 bases in between. Here the CDR3 reads CASSYAGLKNTEAFF. CDR3 DNA: TGTGCCAGCAGTTACGCGGGGCTCAAGAACACTGAAGCTTTCTTT.

The gene calls are TRBV5-4 and TRBJ2-1, with 8 bases identical to TRBD2. The CDR3 is made up of 15 amino acids. V lost 4 bases to trimming and J lost 3 bases; unmatched junction nucleotides: 6. Germline V CDR1 and CDR2: SGHNT, YYREEE (reference sequence). The CDR3: CASSLRGGLYNEQFF. In nucleotides, the CDR3 is TGTGCCAGCAGCCTTCGGGGGGGGCTCTACAATGAGCAGTTCTTC.

This clone was detected many times. The chain carries TRBV6-2 or TRBV6-3 and TRBJ2-1; D perhaps matches TRBD2 (7 bases). CDR3 length: 15 amino acids. The germline gives CDR1 MNHEY, CDR2 SVGEGT. Trimming cost V 2 bases and J 8 bases, with 16 bases left between them. The DNA for the CDR3 is TGTGCCAGCAGTTACAGTGGGGGGGCCTTGGATGAGCAGTTCTTC. It specifies CASSYSGGALDEQFF.

The chain joins TRBV2 to TRBJ2-7; 7 bases are shared with TRBD2. The V segment lost 5 bases and the J segment 2 bases; nucleotides outside the gene matches: 9. Germline loops: CDR1 SNHLY, CDR2 FYNNEI. The CDR3 consists of 15 residues. The CDR3 region is CASSTTSREAYEQYF. CDR3 nucleotide sequence: TGTGCCAGCAGTACGACTAGCCGGGAAGCCTACGAGCAGTACTTC.

The chain employs TRBV7-9 and TRBJ1-1, with 8 bases fitting TRBD1. Germline CDR1 reads SEHNR; CDR2 reads FQNEAQ (reference sequence). CDR3 length: 16 residues. V shed 5 bases, J shed 4 bases, and the junction held 12 bases outside the gene matches. CDR3 nucleotide sequence: TGTGCCAGCAGCCCCGTTGCAGGGGGCGTCTTCACTGAAGCTTTCTTT. It is translated as CASSPVAGGVFTEAFF.

The chain links TRBV16 to TRBJ1-1; 9 bases fit TRBD1. The germline gives CDR1 KGHSY, CDR2 FQNENV. The CDR3 has 15 amino acids. Trimming removed 5 bases from V and 3 bases from J; junction bases left unmatched: 7. Here the CDR3 reads CASSENRGLYTEAFF. The CDR3 coding sequence is TGTGCCAGCAGCGAAAACAGGGGGCTTTACACTGAAGCTTTCTTT.

The table lists this clone with a count of one. The J gene is TRBJ2-7, the V gene TRBV10-2; 7 positions agree with TRBD1. The CDR3 spans 12 residues. The V gene's germline CDR1 is WSHSY and CDR2 SAAADI. After removal of 5 bases from V and 3 bases from J, the junction contained 1 base not matched to a gene. For the CDR3, the DNA is TGCGCCAGCAGTTGGGACAGCTACGAGCAGTACGTC. Translation gives CASSWDSYEQYV.

The chain recombines TRBV15 with TRBJ1-5; possible D gene TRBD1, 6 bases. Germline V gene data show CDR1 as LNHNV and CDR2 as YYDKDF (reference sequence). V lost 3 bases and J lost 0, with 18 bases in between. The CDR3 has 18 residues. The CDR3 DNA is TGTGCCACCAGCAGCCTCAGGGGCAGCCTTTATAGCAATCAGCCCCAGCATTTT. It encodes CATSSLRGSLYSNQPQHF.

The rearrangement uses TRBV3-1 (or the pseudogene TRBV3-2) and TRBJ1-2, with 11 bases matching TRBD1. The CDR3 has 15 residues. The V segment lost 4 bases and the J segment 4 bases; nucleotides outside the gene matches: 5. Germline loops: CDR1 LGHDT, CDR2 YNNKEL (reference sequence). The CDR3 sequence: CASSPRTGGSYGYTF. CDR3 sequence (DNA): TGTGCCAGCAGCCCACGGACAGGGGGCTCCTATGGCTACACCTTC.

About this clone itself: Given a much more abundant clone one base away, this may be a read error. Other DNA sequences within the sample encode an identical CDR3. The V gene is TRBV6-5, the J gene TRBJ1-1; weak D call: TRBD1 (6 bases). V was cut by 5 bases and J by 1 base, with 8 bases left in between. CDR1 and CDR2 (germline): MNHEY, SVGAGI. The CDR3 consists of 13 residues. CDR3 in DNA: TGTGCCAGCAGTCGGACAGAGAACACTGAAGCTTTCTTT. It specifies CASSRTENTEAFF.

The gene calls are TRBV4-1 and TRBJ2-1; 9 bases align to TRBD2. CDR3 length equals 13 residues. V was pared by 2 bases and J by 7 bases, with 0 bases of the junction left unmatched. Per germline, CDR1 MGHRA and CDR2 YSYEKL. The CDR3 loop reads CASSQLAGNEQFF. CDR3 sequence (DNA): TGCGCCAGCAGCCAACTAGCGGGGAATGAGCAGTTCTTC.

J is TRBJ1-1 and V is TRBV6-5, with D unresolved. Germline values: CDR1 MNHEY, CDR2 SVGAGI. This CDR3 has 15 residues. V gave up 5 bases and J gave up 1 base, with 14 bases separating them. The CDR3, as DNA: TGTGCCAGCAGTCCTGTCTTAGGCGGGAACACTGAAGCTTTCTTT. Its translation is CASSPVLGGNTEAFF.